This entry concerns a single TCR beta chain. This receptor's antigen is unknown. It has no much larger one-base neighbor in the sample; base qualities were not kept. CDR1 and CDR2 were assigned from the germline V gene as KGHSH and LQKENI. Including the terminal cysteine and phenylalanine, the CDR3 comprises 15 residues. CDR3 DNA only is kept here, 45 bases in frame from base 1. V and J are trimmed by 2 bases and 7 bases, and the gene matches miss 10 bases of the junction. This entry comes from a study of shared clonotypes between healthy human individuals (dated by TCRdb to the early 2020s). In terms of the full investigation: The cohort comprised a couple of women and a few men aged 18 to 49 years. For each donor, CD4 naive and CD4 memory were each given three plates, CD8 naive was given two plates, and CD8 memory was given one plate. Blood TCR repertoires of about 5 healthy adults were deeply sequenced to estimate repertoire size and the extent of clonotype sharing between individuals. Libraries were prepared and TCR repertoires were sequenced by different laboratories using diverse techniques, in order to increase sequencing depth and limit assay-specific biases. Each donor's leukapheresis produced roughly between roughly 0.85 and 9.5 billion PBMCs.

Using the deep immunoSEQ assay, multiplex PCR amplified TCR CDR3 regions from genomic DNA. Extracted genomic DNA from each cell subset was distributed evenly across all wells of several immunoSEQ 96-well plates, and each plate was treated as a replicate. For sorted subsets, roughly 190 ng of genomic DNA, equivalent to 25,000 to 35,000 T cell genomes, went into each replicate PCR. Purified libraries were measured with a Qubit 3.0 fluorometer, size-checked on a Bioanalyzer 2100, and measured again with the KAPA Library Quantification kit. Every immunoSEQ 96-well plate was sequenced on a dedicated single-read 150-cycle Illumina NextSeq 550 flow cell. As for the authors' bioinformatics: Because the immunoSEQ output held only junctional sequences and lacked quality scores, the filtering could not match the filtering applied to full-length reads. To assign V/J genes and CDR3, sequences were annotated against IMGT germline references using PyIR, a Python wrapper for IgBLAST v1.9. Any read was removed if the V/J assignment was weak (E-value above 1e-6), the CDR3 was missing, or the read contained stop codons, out-of-frame junctions, or ambiguous translated residues. V3J clonotypes were defined as sequences sharing the same inferred V gene, J gene, and CDR3 amino acid sequence. The percentage overlap between two repertoires was calculated by dividing the number of shared unique clonotypes by the size of the smaller repertoire. Repertoire richness was assessed with RTK rarefaction, the Chao1 estimator, and Recon v2.1 estimates of unobserved clonotypes. Generation probabilities for all TCRbeta clonotypes obtained by the gDNA method from a few donors were computed using OLGA. In TCRdb, the immuneACCESS table is reduced to in-frame sequences with V and J assigned. These tables do not hold every clone; where another copy was compared, an unresolved V gene accounts for under half, and the others remain unexplained. V, J and clone size derive from that table, while D and trimming were established from the DNA sequence. Across this sample there are millions of clones, with around 94% seen only once. Of the sample, around 0.14% falls within the top ten clones.

Donors were healthy HIV-negative adults with no recently reported acute infections or vaccinations. Every donor was a Caucasian adult residing in Nashville, Tennessee, USA. CD4+ T cells were enriched by magnetic negative selection; naive cells were then positively selected on CD45RA, and the negative fraction formed the memory subset. After blood collection by leukapheresis, PBMCs were isolated using Ficoll-Histopaque density gradient centrifugation and then cryopreserved in the vapor phase of liquid nitrogen. Analytical flow cytometry was used to check the purity and quantity of every magnetically sorted T cell population. Genomic DNA was isolated from every sorted fraction and measured by UV absorbance on a Nanodrop 2000c. Broad study findings and their caveats: Compared with non-shared clonotypes, clonotypes shared by all four sorted-subset donors had higher generation probabilities. The small number of donors limited the genetic and exposure-history diversity represented. Even with the large sequencing depth, rarefaction of the sorted-subset datasets indicated that sequencing was incomplete. Only blood was sampled, and tissue TCR repertoires likely differ from those in blood. Larger estimated clonotype richness was generally found for naive subsets than for memory subsets. Across a handful of donors, around 5% of naive CD4, roughly 3.5% of naive CD8, 2% to 2.5% of memory CD4, and approximately 0.42% of memory CD8 clonotypes were shared. Based on pairwise subsampling, the degree of clonotype sharing among donors was expected to be affected by sequencing depth.

The chain links TRBV18 with TRBJ2-7; 8 nucleotides in the junction match TRBD2. The origin of this receptor is a man between 18 and 29 years old in good health. Sequencing was done on a sample of naive CD4+ T cells sorted from blood. Reading the label with the study, this specimen's cell subset or site is: CD45RA+ positively selected. The CDR3 protein is CASSPSIGGAGEQYF. The nucleotide sequence is given as TGTGCCAGCTCACCATCCATCGGGGGGGCAGGGGAGCAGTACTTC.